This passage covers 26 T cell receptor beta chains from one sample sequenced in a study of T cell repertoires in cytomegalovirus infection (dated by TCRdb to the late 2010s). The treatment or condition label, as the study defines it: in vitro stimulation with specific CMV peptide epitopes to enrich CMV-specific T cells. The instrument given in TCRdb is Illumina HiSeq 1500. Using fastp trimming at Q25 and MiXCR clonotype assembly, TCRdb reanalyzed the public sequencing data and kept in-frame beta chains. Each record represents a unique CDR3 protein, reported with the most common genes and DNA among its rows. This sample is represented by 900,000 to 950,000 distinct CDR3 sequences; about a third of them were singletons. Clones ranked in the top ten supply roughly an eighth of the sample. Which antigens these TCRs recognize remains unknown. This material consisted of cultured CD8+ T cells from PBMCs, taken from culture after CMV antigen stimulation. The receptors come from a human donor in good health (CMV status not recorded). Some clones in this sample may be carry-over from other donors' samples.

This clonotype was picked up many times. This rearrangement joins TRBV7-8 to TRBJ1-1; D gene ambiguous. This CDR3 has 16 residues. V dropped 3 bases and J dropped 1 base, with 15 bases sitting between them. Germline V gene lookup returns CDR1 SGHVS and CDR2 FQNEAQ. CDR3 sequence (DNA): TGTGCCAGCAGCTTTCGCCCGGGGTTGAGGAACACTGAAGCTTTCTTT. Translation: CASSFRPGLRNTEAFF.

V is TRBV10-3 and J is TRBJ1-6; 8 bases fit TRBD1. The CDR3 runs 15 residues. The junction had 7 bases not matched to a gene; V was cut back by 6 bases and J by 6 bases. Germline CDR1 ENHRY, CDR2 SYGVKD. The CDR3 loop reads CAISPRTGINSPLHF. The CDR3 region has the DNA TGTGCCATCAGCCCCCGGACAGGGATTAATTCACCCCTCCACTTT.

CDR3 region: CSARGSQGYEQYF. The CDR3 DNA reads as TGCAGTGCTAGAGGGTCACAGGGTTACGAGCAGTACTTC. The chain couples TRBV20-1 to TRBJ2-7, with D maybe TRBD1 (6 bases). Trimming removed 1 base at V and 4 bases at J, with 11 bases between. The CDR3 totals 13 residues. Per germline, CDR1 DFQATT and CDR2 SNEGSKA (reference sequence).

The V gene is TRBV6-4, the J gene TRBJ1-3; possibly TRBD1 for D (5 bases). V lost 2 bases and J lost 8, with 19 bases in between. The germline CDR1 and CDR2 sequences are MRHNA and SNTAGT. This CDR3 region has 16 residues. The chain's CDR3 is CASSDRDGLYDDTIYF. In DNA, the CDR3 is TGTGCCAGCAGTGACAGGGACGGCTTATATGATGACACCATATATTTT.

This clonotype was counted a single time. The chain carries TRBV5-6 and TRBJ1-1; perhaps TRBD1 as D (5 bases). The CDR3 loop spans 13 amino acids. Trimming took off 3 bases at V and 3 bases at J, with 9 bases between the two ends. Per germline, CDR1 SGHDT and CDR2 YYEEEE. The CDR3 is CASSWGTYTEAFF. Here the CDR3 DNA reads TGTGCCAGCAGCTGGGGGACCTACACTGAAGCTTTCTTT.

This clonotype was detected ten times or more. The rearrangement uses TRBV7-2 and TRBJ2-7; the match to TRBD1 covers 7 bases. Trimming took 3 bases from V and 6 from J; bases not matched to a gene: 5. The CDR3 extends over 13 amino acids. The germline gives CDR1 SGHTA, CDR2 FQGNSA. The CDR3 loop is CASSLTGSSEQYV. The CDR3 region has the DNA TGTGCCAGCAGCTTGACAGGGTCTTCCGAGCAGTACGTC.

The table lists this clonotype with a few counts. The CDR3 DNA is TGTGCCAGCAGCGCGCTCACTAGGGATGAGCAGTTCTTC. Its protein product is CASSALTRDEQFF. The genes are TRBV9 and TRBJ2-1, with a tentative D call TRBD2 (5 bases). V was pared by 3 bases and J by 8 bases, with 12 bases between. Germline CDR1 is SGDLS and CDR2 is YYNGEE. CDR3 length: 13 residues.

The rearrangement uses TRBV11-2 and TRBJ1-2; the D gene is possibly TRBD1 (5 bases). Germline lookup yields CDR1 SGHAT and CDR2 FQNNGV. There are 16 residues in the CDR3. Trimming removed 0 bases at V and 2 bases at J, with 13 bases between. The CDR3 sequence: CASSLDAAGLNYGYTF. The CDR3 coding sequence is TGTGCCAGCAGCTTAGACGCGGCAGGGCTAAACTATGGCTACACCTTC.

The gene calls are TRBV7-2 and TRBJ2-2; weak D call: TRBD2 (7 bases). V lost 5 bases, J lost 7 bases, and 14 bases lay in between. CDR3 length: 14 residues. Germline V lookup: CDR1 SGHTA, CDR2 FQGNSA. The CDR3 region has the DNA TGTGCCAGCAGCGTGGGGGGGCAGATCGGGGAGCTGTTTTTT. Its translation: CASSVGGQIGELFF.

This clonotype came up a few times. CDR3 nucleotide sequence: TGTGCCAGCAGCCCCACAACAGGGCACGGGGAGCTGTTTTTT. As protein: CASSPTTGHGELFF. The chain combines TRBV7-9 with TRBJ2-2; a weak D match, TRBD1 (6 bases). V was clipped by 5 bases and J by 7 bases, with 14 bases between them. This CDR3 contains 14 residues. CDR1 and CDR2 (germline): SEHNR, FQNEAQ (reference sequence).

As for this clonotype: The CDR3 does not end in the conserved phenylalanine or tryptophan, so this is likely a read error. Here the CDR3 reads CASSQEGQADTQYS. In nucleotides, the CDR3 is TGCGCCAGCAGCCAAGAGGGGCAGGCAGATACGCAGTATTCT. V is TRBV4-1 and J is TRBJ2-3, with D perhaps matching TRBD1 (5 bases). CDR3 length: 14 residues. Germline V CDR1 and CDR2: MGHRA, YSYEKL. V lost 0 bases to trimming and J lost 4 bases, with 8 bases between them.

This clonotype has ten or more counts. V gene TRBV19 combines with J gene TRBJ2-5, with a tentative D call TRBD1 (6 bases). From germline, CDR1 is LNHDA and CDR2 SQIVND (reference sequence). The CDR3 totals 17 residues. Trimming cost V 3 bases and J 0 bases, with 17 bases left between them. CDR3 nucleotide sequence: TGTGCCAGTAGTATGGGAACCGGGACAACGTACCAAGAGACCCAGTACTTC. This gives the protein CASSMGTGTTYQETQYF.

This clonotype was detected ten times or more. J is TRBJ2-1 and V is TRBV7-9; TRBD2 agrees at 9 bases. J gave up 2 bases and V 6 bases, and 2 bases lay outside the gene matches. The CDR3 is made up of 14 amino acids. Per the germline V gene, CDR1 is SEHNR and CDR2 is FQNEAQ (reference sequence). CDR3 region: CASRSGGPYNEQFF. The CDR3 coding sequence is TGTGCCAGCAGAAGCGGGGGGCCCTACAATGAGCAGTTCTTC.

This sequence joins TRBV27 and TRBJ2-1; D remains unclear. CDR1 MNHEY and CDR2 SMNVEV come from the germline V gene (reference sequence). Trimming took off 4 bases at V and 9 bases at J, with 10 bases between the two ends. The CDR3 extends over 12 amino acids. The CDR3, as DNA: TGTGCCAGCAGTTCCCATGTCAGTGAGCAGTTCTTC. Translation: CASSSHVSEQFF.

This rearrangement joins TRBV7-3 to TRBJ2-3, with a tentative D call TRBD2 (5 bases). Trimming removed 1 base from V and 5 bases from J, with 10 bases in between. This CDR3 contains 14 residues. Germline CDR1 reads SGHTA; CDR2 reads FQGTGA. The CDR3 region is CASSLRGFGDTQYF. In DNA form, the CDR3 reads TGTGCCAGCAGCTTAAGAGGGTTTGGAGATACGCAGTATTTT. The complete variable domain, with remaining parts taken from reference TRBV7-3 and TRBJ2-3, reads GAGVSQTPSNKVTEKGKYVELRCDPISGHTALYWYRQSLGQGPEFLIYFQGTGAADDSGLPNDRFFAVRPEGSVSTLKIQRTERGDSAVYLCASSLRGFGDTQYFGPGTRLTVL.

This chain joins TRBV6-1 and TRBJ2-1, with D possibly TRBD1 on 6 matching bases. Germline lookup yields CDR1 MNHNS and CDR2 SASEGT. The CDR3 contains 13 residues. Deletions cut 6 bases from V and 4 bases from J, with 10 bases between. The CDR3 DNA sequence: TGTGCCAGCAGGTTGGGACAATACAATGAGCAGTTCTTC. It encodes CASRLGQYNEQFF.

This clonotype was detected a few times. The genes are TRBV7-9 and TRBJ2-1; no reliable D call. The CDR3 runs 15 residues. V lost 2 bases and J lost 6, with 14 bases in between. In germline, CDR1 is SEHNR, CDR2 FQNEAQ (reference sequence). CDR3 nucleotide sequence: TGTGCCAGCAGCTTACACGACTCTGGATCCAATGAGCAGTTCTTC. Its protein product is CASSLHDSGSNEQFF.

This clonotype was recorded many times. The chain couples TRBV4-3 to TRBJ2-1; possible D gene TRBD1, 5 bases. The ends were cut back, 4 bases at V and 2 bases at J, with 12 bases in the middle. Germline V gene data show CDR1 as LGHNA and CDR2 as YSLEER. CDR3 length: 15 residues. The CDR3 reads CASSPRQGPYNEQFF. The CDR3 nucleotides read TGCGCCAGCAGCCCACGTCAGGGTCCCTACAATGAGCAGTTCTTC.

The rearrangement joins TRBV27 to TRBJ1-2, with 7 positions matching TRBD1. The CDR3 spans 14 residues. The V gene end was trimmed by 5 bases and the J gene end by 5 bases; junction bases not matched to a gene: 8. Germline CDR1 and CDR2: MNHEY and SMNVEV (reference sequence). The CDR3 region is CASSITGTAYGYTF. The CDR3 bases are TGTGCCAGCAGTATTACCGGGACAGCTTATGGCTACACCTTC.

The V gene is TRBV4-1, the J gene TRBJ2-2; D unclear. The CDR3 is 13 amino acids. V shed 3 bases and J shed 3 bases, with 5 bases lying between them. The germline gives CDR1 MGHRA, CDR2 YSYEKL. CDR3 DNA sequence: TGCGCCAGCAGCCACTTCTACACCGGGGAGCTGTTTTTT. This gives the protein CASSHFYTGELFF.

This clonotype has a handful of counts. V and J are TRBV12-3 or TRBV12-4 and TRBJ2-2; D possibly uses TRBD1 or TRBD2 (5 bases each). V lost 2 bases, J lost 5 bases, and 12 bases lay in between. CDR3 length equals 15 residues. Here the CDR3 reads CASSLMGVGTGELFF. The DNA of the CDR3 is TGTGCCAGCAGTTTAATGGGGGTTGGAACCGGGGAGCTGTTTTTT.

The genes are TRBV24-1 and TRBJ2-1; the D gene is possibly TRBD1 (5 bases). V lost 2 bases and J lost 8, with 12 bases in between. The germline CDR1 and CDR2 sequences are KGHDR and SFDVKD. The CDR3 sequence is 14 residues long. The CDR3 protein is CATSDWSGWDEQFF. CDR3 coding DNA: TGTGCCACCAGTGATTGGTCAGGGTGGGATGAGCAGTTCTTC.

This clonotype was found a few times. The J gene is TRBJ2-2, the V gene TRBV27, with TRBD1 identical over 9 bases. The V and J ends lost 5 bases and 3 bases, in that order; junction bases with no gene match: 4. In germline, CDR1 is MNHEY, CDR2 SMNVEV (reference sequence). The CDR3 extends over 15 amino acids. CDR3 loop: CASSQGQGYTGELFF. As DNA, the CDR3 is TGTGCCAGCAGTCAGGGACAGGGATACACCGGGGAGCTGTTTTTT.

The chain couples TRBV18 to TRBJ1-5; 9 bases agree with TRBD1. The CDR3 sequence is 15 residues long. V shed 1 base, J shed 4 bases, and the junction held 2 bases outside the gene matches. CDR1 and CDR2 (germline): KGHSH, LQKENI. CDR3 nucleotide sequence: TGTGCCAGCTCACCACGGGACAGGGCAAATCAGCCCCAGCATTTT. Its translation is CASSPRDRANQPQHF.

The gene calls are TRBV29-1 and TRBJ1-3; D unresolved. Trimming shortened V by 4 bases and J by 0 bases, and 4 bases separated the two germline ends. The CDR3 loop spans 12 amino acids. Germline V lookup: CDR1 SQVTM, CDR2 ANQGSEA. The CDR3 loop is CSVASSGNTIYF. Here the CDR3 DNA reads TGCAGCGTTGCTAGCTCTGGAAACACCATATATTTT.

This chain joins TRBV12-3 or TRBV12-4 and TRBJ1-1; D might be TRBD1 (6 bases). The CDR3 has 14 residues. Trimming took off 6 bases at V and 0 bases at J, with 11 bases between the two ends. CDR3 bases: TGTGCCAGCAGGAGACAGGTTATGAACACTGAAGCTTTCTTT. Its translation is CASRRQVMNTEAFF.